This T cell receptor (beta chain) was retrieved from a study of OX40 agonist ivuxolimab in advanced cancers. On the study more broadly: It was ivuxolimab, an agonistic anti-OX40 (CD134) antibody, that patients were treated with. Regarding the study as a whole: CD4+ T cells averaged fewer expanded clones than CD8+ T cells.

As to this clone: Antigen: not known.

The protocol was immunoSEQ multiplex PCR, while the TCRdb copy is restricted to in-frame clones and leaves out a portion. This sample has about 41,000 clones, with 75% to 85% found just once. The CDR3 spans 14 residues. Germline CDR1 SNHLY, CDR2 FYNNEI. After removal of 7 bases from V and 2 bases from J, the junction contained 7 bases not matched to a gene. Collection of blood occurred at baseline, at cycle 4 day 1, and at cycle 7 day 1. The chain employs TRBV2 and TRBJ1-1, with 7 bases matching TRBD1. This receptor was obtained from an adult with an advanced solid tumor such as melanoma, head and neck, liver or kidney cancer. The sample in question was CD4+ or CD8+ T cells sorted from blood, obtained in a trial of the OX40 agonist ivuxolimab. Written as DNA, the CDR3 is TGTGCCAGCATCAGGGGGAGACTTAACACTGAAGCTTTCTTT. It translates to CASIRGRLNTEAFF.